The 19 T cell receptor beta chains reported below all come from one sample, sequenced in a study of T cell responses to AZD1222 COVID-19 vaccine. Sequenced by immunoSEQ multiplex PCR; TCRdb stores in-frame clones only, minus some. The data hold 140,000 to 150,000 clones, with 82% observed a single time. The sequences come from peripheral blood, collected on day 0 of MenACWY control vaccination. These receptors came from an adult in good health.

This chain links TRBV5-1 with TRBJ2-5; tentatively, D is TRBD1 or TRBD2 (5 bases each). This CDR3 is built from 15 residues. Trimming cost V 4 bases and J 3 bases, with 16 bases left between them. CDR1 is SGHRS and CDR2 is YFSETQ in the germline V gene. For the CDR3, the DNA is TGCGCCAGCAGCCCGCGAGGGGCAGGGAAAGAGACCCAGTACTTC. Translated, it gives CASSPRGAGKETQYF.

The chain links TRBV4-1 to TRBJ1-2; D unclear. The CDR3 length is 17 residues. The V end lost 0 bases, the J end lost 4 bases, and 18 bases lay between the germline ends. Looked up from germline, CDR1 is MGHRA and CDR2 is YSYEKL. The CDR3 sequence: CASSQEPSAGFSYGYTF. The CDR3 region has the DNA TGCGCCAGCAGCCAAGAACCGTCGGCAGGATTTTCCTATGGCTACACCTTC.

The rearrangement uses TRBV12-5 and TRBJ1-5, with a weak D call TRBD1 (6 bases). CDR1 is LGHNT and CDR2 is FRNRAP in the germline V gene. Between the trimmed V and J ends, which lost 7 bases and 7 bases, there was a span of 20 bases. This CDR3 has 15 residues. DNA for the CDR3: TGTGCTAGTGCAAAGAACGGGGGCCTTAGACAGCCCCAGCATTTT. This gives the protein CASAKNGGLRQPQHF.

The V call is TRBV28, the J call TRBJ2-7; D not resolved. This CDR3 region has 14 residues. From germline, CDR1 is MDHEN and CDR2 SYDVKM. V was pared by 5 bases and J by 0 bases, with 11 bases between. CDR3 protein: CASSQHGHSYEQYV. For the CDR3, the DNA is TGTGCCAGCAGTCAACACGGCCACTCCTACGAGCAGTACGTC.

The chain couples TRBV9 to TRBJ1-6; D remains unclear. Trimming removed 3 bases at V and 7 bases at J, with 11 bases between. The V gene's germline CDR1 is SGDLS and CDR2 YYNGEE. The CDR3 has 14 residues. CDR3 nucleotide sequence: TGTGCCAGCAGCGCCGGAACGGCGAATTCACCCCTCCACTTT. This sequence encodes CASSAGTANSPLHF.

This clone is a singleton in its sample. The chain is built from TRBV13 and TRBJ1-2, with TRBD1 as a possible D gene (5 bases). Germline V gene sequence: CDR1 PRHDT, CDR2 FYEKMQ (reference sequence). The CDR3 is made up of 15 amino acids. Trimming left V 5 bases short and J 2 bases short, with 15 bases between. The CDR3 here is CASSPGQGANYGYTF. CDR3 DNA sequence: TGTGCCAGCAGCCCTGGCCAGGGAGCCAACTATGGCTACACCTTC.

The V gene is TRBV27, the J gene TRBJ1-3; weak D call: TRBD1 (6 bases). The CDR3 loop spans 16 amino acids. V dropped 2 bases and J dropped 1 base, with 12 bases sitting between them. From germline, CDR1 is MNHEY and CDR2 SMNVEV (reference sequence). The CDR3 protein is CASSLGGLGSGNTIYF. The CDR3 coding sequence is TGTGCCAGCAGTTTAGGGGGGCTCGGATCTGGAAACACCATATATTTT.

The V gene is TRBV5-4, the J gene TRBJ2-1; TRBD2 is a possible D gene (6 bases). The CDR3 consists of 14 residues. Germline CDR1 reads SGHNT; CDR2 reads YYREEE (reference sequence). The ends were cut back, 0 bases at V and 8 bases at J, with 12 bases in the middle. This CDR3 is CASSLGLGGDEQFF. DNA of the CDR3: TGTGCCAGCAGCTTGGGATTGGGGGGAGATGAGCAGTTCTTC.

The gene calls are TRBV5-6 and TRBJ2-6; possibly TRBD2 for D (5 bases). The CDR3 totals 13 residues. Trimming stripped 5 bases from V and 2 bases from J, with 5 bases between. Germline CDR1 is SGHDT and CDR2 is YYEEEE. CDR3: CASRGAGANVLTF. The DNA for the CDR3 is TGTGCCAGCAGGGGAGCTGGGGCCAACGTCCTGACTTTC.

In this sample, this clone turned up a few times. The chain joins TRBV5-1 to TRBJ2-5, with D possibly being TRBD2 (5 bases). V gave up 4 bases and J gave up 1 base, with 14 bases separating them. Looked up from germline, CDR1 is SGHRS and CDR2 is YFSETQ. This CDR3 has 15 residues. The CDR3 nucleotides read TGCGCCAGCAGCCCCTGGGCCGGAGGCCAAGAGACCCAGTACTTC. As protein: CASSPWAGGQETQYF.

This clone has just one count. The J gene is TRBJ2-2, the V gene TRBV18, with D unclear. This CDR3 spans 15 amino acids. The germline gives CDR1 KGHSH, CDR2 LQKENI. Trimming removed 0 bases from V and 2 bases from J, with 7 bases in between. The chain's CDR3 is CASSPPSQNTGELFF. Written as DNA, the CDR3 is TGTGCCAGCTCACCACCGTCACAAAACACCGGGGAGCTGTTTTTT.

The chain links TRBV5-4 to TRBJ1-6; 10 bases agree with TRBD1. V shed 1 base, J shed 7 bases, and the junction held 5 bases outside the gene matches. This CDR3 has 16 residues. From germline, CDR1 is SGHNT and CDR2 YYREEE (reference sequence). The CDR3 region has the DNA TGTGCCAGCAGCTTGTTGGGGGGACAGGGGAATTCACCCCTCCACTTT. As protein: CASSLLGGQGNSPLHF.

The CDR3 is CASSSPPLRLARETQYF. The CDR3 bases are TGCGCCAGCAGCTCCCCCCCTCTCCGACTAGCGAGAGAGACCCAGTACTTC. V and J are TRBV5-1 and TRBJ2-5; 8 bases match TRBD2. The V segment lost 3 bases and the J segment 4 bases; nucleotides outside the gene matches: 14. The CDR3 loop spans 17 amino acids. Germline V gene lookup returns CDR1 SGHRS and CDR2 YFSETQ. The full variable domain, rest sourced from reference TRBV5-1 and TRBJ2-5, is KAGVTQTPRYLIKTRGQQVTLSCSPISGHRSVSWYQQTPGQGLQFLFEYFSETQRNKGNFPGRFSGRQFSNSRSEMNVSTLELGDSALYLCASSSPPLRLARETQYFGPGTRLLVL.

This chain connects TRBV5-1 to TRBJ2-4; 7 bases map to TRBD1. The CDR3 extends over 17 amino acids. With V trimmed by 4 bases and J by 0 bases, 10 bases remained unmatched. Germline V gene data show CDR1 as SGHRS and CDR2 as YFSETQ. CDR3 nucleotide sequence: TGCGCCAGCAGCAGGACTGACAGGGTTTTAGCCAAAAACATTCAGTACTTC. It codes for CASSRTDRVLAKNIQYF.

The CDR3 protein is CAVDREAGANVLTF. In DNA form, the CDR3 reads TGTGCCGTAGACAGGGAGGCTGGGGCCAACGTCCTGACTTTC. The chain carries TRBV6-5 and TRBJ2-6, with D maybe TRBD1 (7 bases). The CDR3 extends over 14 amino acids. V lost 11 bases and J 2 bases, leaving 13 bases between the germline ends. Looked up from germline, CDR1 is MNHEY and CDR2 is SVGAGI.

The chain has TRBV4-2 and TRBJ2-7; 7 positions agree with TRBD2. Germline assignment: CDR1 LGHNA and CDR2 YNFKEQ. The length of the CDR3 is 16 residues. V shed 0 bases, J shed 2 bases, and the junction held 7 bases outside the gene matches. CDR3 bases: TGTGCCAGCAGCCAAGACTGGACTAGAGCGGCCTACGAGCAGTACTTC. Its protein product is CASSQDWTRAAYEQYF.

The genes are TRBV4-1 and TRBJ1-3, with 11 bases that match TRBD1. The CDR3 has 16 residues. CDR1 and CDR2 from the germline V gene are MGHRA and YSYEKL. Trimming removed 4 bases from V and 1 base from J; junction bases left unmatched: 3. The CDR3 loop is CASSRGQGASGNTIYF. CDR3 bases: TGCGCCAGCAGCCGCGGACAGGGGGCTTCTGGAAACACCATATATTTT.

This chain connects TRBV5-1 to TRBJ2-2, with 9 bases aligning to TRBD1. Germline V gives CDR1 SGHRS, CDR2 YFSETQ. The CDR3 extends over 16 amino acids. V was pared by 4 bases and J by 5 bases, with 9 bases of the junction left unmatched. Here the CDR3 reads CASSPRGQGETGELFF. The DNA of the CDR3 is TGCGCCAGCAGCCCGAGGGGACAGGGAGAGACCGGGGAGCTGTTTTTT.

The chain links TRBV18 to TRBJ2-2, with D perhaps matching TRBD1 (5 bases). The V end was cut by 2 bases, the J end by 4 bases, with 11 bases between. Germline CDR1 and CDR2: KGHSH and LQKENI. The length of the CDR3 is 15 residues. In DNA form, the CDR3 reads TGTGCCAGCTCACCAGGGGCCCACAGCACCGGGGAGCTGTTTTTT. Translation gives CASSPGAHSTGELFF.